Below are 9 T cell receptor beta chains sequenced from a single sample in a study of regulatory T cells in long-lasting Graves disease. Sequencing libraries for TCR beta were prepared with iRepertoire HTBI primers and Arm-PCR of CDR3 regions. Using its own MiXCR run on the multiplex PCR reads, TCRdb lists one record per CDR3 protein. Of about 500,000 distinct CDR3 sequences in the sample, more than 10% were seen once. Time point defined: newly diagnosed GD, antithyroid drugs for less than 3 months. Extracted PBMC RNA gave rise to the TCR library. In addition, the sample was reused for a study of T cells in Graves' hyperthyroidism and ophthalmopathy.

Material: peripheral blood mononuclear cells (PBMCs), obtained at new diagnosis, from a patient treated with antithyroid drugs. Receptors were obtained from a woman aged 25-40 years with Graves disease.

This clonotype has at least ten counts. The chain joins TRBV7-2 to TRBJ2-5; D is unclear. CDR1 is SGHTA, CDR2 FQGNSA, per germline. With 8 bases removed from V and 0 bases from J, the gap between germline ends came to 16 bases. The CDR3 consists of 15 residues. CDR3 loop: CASGWQQTHQETQYF. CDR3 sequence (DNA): TGTGCCAGCGGTTGGCAGCAAACCCACCAAGAGACCCAGTACTTC.

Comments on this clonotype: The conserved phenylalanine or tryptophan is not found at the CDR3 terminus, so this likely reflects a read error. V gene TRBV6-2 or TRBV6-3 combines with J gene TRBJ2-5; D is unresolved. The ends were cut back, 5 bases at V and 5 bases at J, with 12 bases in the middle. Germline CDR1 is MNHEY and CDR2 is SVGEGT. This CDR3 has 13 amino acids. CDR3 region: CASSEAGWETQYL. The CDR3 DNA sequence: TGTGCCAGCAGTGAAGCTGGATGGGAGACCCAGTACCTC.

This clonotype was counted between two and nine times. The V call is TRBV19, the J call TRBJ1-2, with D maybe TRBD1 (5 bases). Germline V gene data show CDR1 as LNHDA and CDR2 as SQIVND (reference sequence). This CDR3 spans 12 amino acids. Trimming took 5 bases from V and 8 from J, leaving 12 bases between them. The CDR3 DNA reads TGTGCCAGTAGTCAGGGAGATGCCGGCTACACCTTC. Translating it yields CASSQGDAGYTF.

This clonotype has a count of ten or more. For the CDR3, the DNA is TGTGCCAGCAGCAAACAGGGTCGGGGTCTGAGGACTGAAGCTTTCTTT. Translating gives CASSKQGRGLRTEAFF. The V call is TRBV6-2 or TRBV6-3, the J call TRBJ1-1; possible D gene TRBD1, 6 bases. V lost 6 bases and J lost 5, with 22 bases in between. CDR1 is MNHEY, CDR2 SVGEGT, per germline. This CDR3 is built from 16 residues.

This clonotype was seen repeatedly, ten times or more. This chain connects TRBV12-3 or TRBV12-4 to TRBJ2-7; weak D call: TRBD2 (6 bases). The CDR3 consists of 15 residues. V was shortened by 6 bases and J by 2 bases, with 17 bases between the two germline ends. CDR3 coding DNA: TGTGCCAGCAGGAGAAACCGGGACTCTACCTACGAGCAGTACTTC. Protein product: CASRRNRDSTYEQYF.

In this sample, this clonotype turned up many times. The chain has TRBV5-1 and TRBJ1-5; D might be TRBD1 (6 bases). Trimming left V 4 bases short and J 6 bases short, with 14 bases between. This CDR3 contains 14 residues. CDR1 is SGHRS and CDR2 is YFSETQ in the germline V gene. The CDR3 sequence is CASSLGTWGQPQHF. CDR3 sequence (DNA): TGCGCCAGCAGCCTAGGGACATGGGGTCAGCCCCAGCATTTT.

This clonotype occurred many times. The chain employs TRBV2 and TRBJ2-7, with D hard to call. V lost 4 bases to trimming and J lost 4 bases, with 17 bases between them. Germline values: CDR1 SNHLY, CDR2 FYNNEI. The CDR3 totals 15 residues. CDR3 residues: CASSAEEEYGYEQYF. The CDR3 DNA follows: TGTGCCAGCAGTGCCGAAGAGGAGTATGGGTACGAGCAGTACTTC.

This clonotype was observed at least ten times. This CDR3 reads CASTPRTINIQYF. The CDR3 DNA sequence: TGTGCCAGTACACCAAGAACAATAAACATTCAGTACTTC. The rearrangement uses TRBV2 and TRBJ2-4; D remains unclear. Trimming removed 9 bases from V and 6 bases from J, with 15 bases in between. This CDR3 has 13 residues. Germline V gene lookup returns CDR1 SNHLY and CDR2 FYNNEI.

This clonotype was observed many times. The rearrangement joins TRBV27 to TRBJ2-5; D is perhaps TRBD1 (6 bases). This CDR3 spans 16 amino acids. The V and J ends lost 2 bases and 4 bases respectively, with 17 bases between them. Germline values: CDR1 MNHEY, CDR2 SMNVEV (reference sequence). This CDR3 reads CASSLQGPFGRETQYF. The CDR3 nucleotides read TGTGCCAGCAGTTTACAGGGGCCATTTGGTCGAGAGACCCAGTACTTC.